What follows are 9 T cell receptor beta chains derived from one specimen sequenced in a study of response to subunit inactivated influenza vaccine listed by TCRdb under 2018. Libraries were prepared through RT-PCR. Instrument used: Illumina HiSeq 2500. The raw public reads went through TCRdb reprocessing: fastp at Q25, MiXCR clone calling, in-frame beta chains kept. Every distinct CDR3 protein forms one entry, paired with its most common genes and DNA. In this sample the table shows about 500,000 distinct CDR3 sequences, approximately 15% of which occur a single time. Around 3% of the sample goes to the ten largest clones. The sequenced sample was CD4+ T cells sorted from PBMCs, obtained less than 30 months after vaccination. Receptors originate from a man between 50 and 75 years old who received an inactivated influenza vaccine. Donor details come from another sample of the same person, matched by shared clones.

A few counts support this clonotype. The rearrangement joins TRBV12-3 or TRBV12-4 to TRBJ1-4; tentatively, D is TRBD1 (6 bases). V lost 6 bases and J lost 0, with 14 bases in between. CDR3 length: 16 residues. The CDR3 sequence: CASSKQGFATNEKLFF. In DNA form, the CDR3 reads TGTGCCAGCAGCAAACAGGGTTTTGCAACTAATGAAAAACTGTTTTTT.

This clonotype was recorded a few times. This chain joins TRBV7-9 and TRBJ2-5; TRBD2 agrees at 13 bases. The CDR3 loop spans 16 amino acids. Germline trimming cut 5 bases from V and 7 bases from J; bases unmatched to any gene: 10. CDR1 and CDR2 (germline): SEHNR, FQNEAQ (reference sequence). The CDR3 sequence is CASSPVGLAGEATQYF. DNA of the CDR3: TGTGCCAGCAGCCCAGTAGGACTAGCGGGGGAAGCGACCCAGTACTTC.

This clonotype has only one observation. This rearrangement joins TRBV28 to TRBJ1-2, with 8 bases matching TRBD1. Germline trimming cut 5 bases from V and 4 bases from J; bases unmatched to any gene: 9. The CDR3 extends over 15 amino acids. Germline CDR1 is MDHEN and CDR2 is SYDVKM. The CDR3 reads CASSPPSGQGYGYTF. The CDR3 DNA sequence: TGTGCCAGCAGTCCCCCCTCCGGACAGGGCTATGGCTACACCTTC.

The CDR3 loop reads CASSPRLAGASSEQYF. CDR3 nucleotide sequence: TGTGCCAGCAGTCCACGACTAGCGGGAGCATCAAGCGAGCAGTACTTC. The chain couples TRBV28 to TRBJ2-7; 12 positions match TRBD2. Unmatched junction bases numbered 11, after V lost 5 bases and J lost 6 bases. CDR3 length equals 16 residues. The germline V gene encodes CDR1 MDHEN and CDR2 SYDVKM. Full variable domain (missing parts from reference TRBV28 and TRBJ2-7): DVKVTQSSRYLVKRTGEKVFLECVQDMDHENMFWYRQDPGLGLRLIYFSYDVKMKEKGDIPEGYSVSREKKERFSLILESASTNQTSMYLCASSPRLAGASSEQYFGPGTRLTVT.

This clonotype turned up a few times. The rearrangement joins TRBV11-2 to TRBJ1-5, with D possibly matching TRBD1 (6 bases). CDR3 length: 18 amino acids. The V end was cut by 5 bases, the J end by 8 bases, with 28 bases between. In germline, CDR1 is SGHAT, CDR2 FQNNGV. The CDR3 protein is CASSTSSIGDTRLKPQHF. CDR3 in DNA: TGTGCCAGCAGCACAAGCTCTATCGGGGACACCCGTTTGAAGCCCCAGCATTTT.

The genes are TRBV29-1 and TRBJ2-1; D is unclear. V shed 7 bases and J shed 0 bases, with 10 bases lying between them. The CDR3 totals 13 residues. Germline CDR1 SQVTM, CDR2 ANQGSEA. The CDR3, as DNA: TGCAGCGCGTCGGCGAGCTCCTACAATGAGCAGTTCTTC. It codes for CSASASSYNEQFF.

This chain uses TRBV20-1 with TRBJ1-4; 7 nucleotides agree with TRBD1. CDR1 and CDR2 from the germline V gene are DFQATT and SNEGSKA (reference sequence). V lost 7 bases to trimming and J lost 4 bases; unmatched junction nucleotides: 9. The length of the CDR3 is 14 residues. Here the CDR3 reads CSVSSAGGNEKLFF. The CDR3 nucleotides read TGCAGTGTCTCTTCCGCAGGGGGTAATGAAAAACTGTTTTTT.

The chain joins TRBV5-6 to TRBJ2-7; D gene unclear. Germline CDR1 SGHDT, CDR2 YYEEEE. This CDR3 contains 15 residues. V was cut by 0 bases and J by 3 bases, with 13 bases left in between. The CDR3 DNA reads as TGTGCCAGCAGCTTGGGCGTGGGTGTCAGCTACGAGCAGTACTTC. It specifies CASSLGVGVSYEQYF.

This clonotype was observed a handful of times. The V gene is TRBV7-2, the J gene TRBJ2-1; D not resolved. Trimming pared 5 bases from V and 9 bases from J, leaving 17 bases between. Germline loops: CDR1 SGHTA, CDR2 FQGNSA. The CDR3 is 14 amino acids. The CDR3 DNA reads as TGTGCCAGCAGCCTCGTGGACCGCCTAACTGAGCAGTTCTTC. It codes for CASSLVDRLTEQFF. Looking up the rest from reference TRBV7-2 and TRBJ2-1 gives the full variable domain: GAGVSQSPSNKVTEKGKDVELRCDPISGHTALYWYRQSLGQGLEFLIYFQGNSAPDKSGLPSDRFSAERTGGSVSTLTIQRTQQEDSAVYLCASSLVDRLTEQFFGPGTRLTVL.